This T cell receptor (beta chain) comes out of a study of blood T cell repertoires in COVID-19. The CDR3 spans 17 residues. The V segment lost 4 bases and the J segment 2 bases; nucleotides outside the gene matches: 10. Germline-derived CDR1 and CDR2 are SGHRS and YFSETQ. Repertoires were generated with immunoSEQ multiplex PCR, while TCRdb's copy carries only in-frame clones and drops some. The sample yields under 80,000 clones, roughly 92% seen once. The sequenced material came from peripheral blood. The sequence came from a human donor in a cohort sampled during active COVID-19. The chain recombines TRBV5-1 with TRBJ2-1; TRBD1 aligns across 9 bases. CDR3: CASSRDPGQGTYNEQFF. The CDR3 coding sequence is TGCGCCAGCAGCAGGGATCCGGGACAGGGTACCTACAATGAGCAGTTCTTC. Looking up the rest from reference TRBV5-1 and TRBJ2-1 gives the full variable domain: KAGVTQTPRYLIKTRGQQVTLSCSPISGHRSVSWYQQTPGQGLQFLFEYFSETQRNKGNFPGRFSGRQFSNSRSEMNVSTLELGDSALYLCASSRDPGQGTYNEQFFGPGTRLTVL.